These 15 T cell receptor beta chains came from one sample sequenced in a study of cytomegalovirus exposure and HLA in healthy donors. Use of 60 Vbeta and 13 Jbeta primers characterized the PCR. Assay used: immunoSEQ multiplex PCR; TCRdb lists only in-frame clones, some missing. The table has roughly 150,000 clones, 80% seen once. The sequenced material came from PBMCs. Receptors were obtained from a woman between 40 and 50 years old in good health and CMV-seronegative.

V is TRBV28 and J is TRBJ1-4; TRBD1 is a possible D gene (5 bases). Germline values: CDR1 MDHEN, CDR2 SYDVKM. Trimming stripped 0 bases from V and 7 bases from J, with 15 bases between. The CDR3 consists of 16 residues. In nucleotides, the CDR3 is TGTGCCAGCAGTTTATGGGGCACCGGGGGAACTGAAAAACTGTTTTTT. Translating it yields CASSLWGTGGTEKLFF.

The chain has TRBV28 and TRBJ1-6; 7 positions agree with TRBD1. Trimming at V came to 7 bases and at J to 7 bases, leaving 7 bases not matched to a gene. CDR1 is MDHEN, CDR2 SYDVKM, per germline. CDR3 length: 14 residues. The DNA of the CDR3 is TGTGCCAGCAATTACAGGGGTGGAAATTCACCCCTCCACTTT. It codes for CASNYRGGNSPLHF.

DNA for the CDR3: TGCGCCAGCAGAATAATGGGGACTAGCGGGGACACCGGGGAGCTGTTTTTT. This codes for CASRIMGTSGDTGELFF. The chain employs TRBV5-1 and TRBJ2-2; TRBD2 matches at 13 bases. This CDR3 spans 17 amino acids. Trimming cost V 5 bases and J 3 bases; bases outside gene matches: 7. Germline assignment: CDR1 SGHRS and CDR2 YFSETQ.

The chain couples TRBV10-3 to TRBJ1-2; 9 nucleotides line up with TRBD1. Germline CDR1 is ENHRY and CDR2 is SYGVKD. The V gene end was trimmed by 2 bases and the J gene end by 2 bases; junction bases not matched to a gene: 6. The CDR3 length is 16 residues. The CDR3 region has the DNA TGTGCCATCAGTGAGCTGAATACAGGGGGCAACTATGGCTACACCTTC. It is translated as CAISELNTGGNYGYTF.

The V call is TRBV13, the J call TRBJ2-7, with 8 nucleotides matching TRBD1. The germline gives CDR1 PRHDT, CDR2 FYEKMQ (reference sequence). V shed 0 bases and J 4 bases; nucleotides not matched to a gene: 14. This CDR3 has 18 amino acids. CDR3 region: CASSLGRAGGEAWYEQYF. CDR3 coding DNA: TGTGCCAGCAGCTTAGGCCGGGCAGGGGGCGAAGCTTGGTACGAGCAGTACTTC.

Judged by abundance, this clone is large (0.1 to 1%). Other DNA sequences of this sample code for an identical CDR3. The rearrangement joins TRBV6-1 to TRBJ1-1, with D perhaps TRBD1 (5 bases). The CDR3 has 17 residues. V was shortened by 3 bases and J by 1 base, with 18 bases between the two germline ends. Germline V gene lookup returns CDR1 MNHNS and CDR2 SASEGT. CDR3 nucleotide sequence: TGTGCCAGCAGTGATTCAACCTCGGGACTGGCGAACACTGAAGCTTTCTTT. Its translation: CASSDSTSGLANTEAFF.

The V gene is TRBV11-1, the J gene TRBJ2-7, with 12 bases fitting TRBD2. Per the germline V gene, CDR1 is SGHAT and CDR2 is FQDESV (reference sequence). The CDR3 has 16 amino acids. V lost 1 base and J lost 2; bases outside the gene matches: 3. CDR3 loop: CASSLGLAGDPYEQYF. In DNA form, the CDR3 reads TGTGCCAGCAGCTTAGGACTAGCGGGAGACCCCTACGAGCAGTACTTC.

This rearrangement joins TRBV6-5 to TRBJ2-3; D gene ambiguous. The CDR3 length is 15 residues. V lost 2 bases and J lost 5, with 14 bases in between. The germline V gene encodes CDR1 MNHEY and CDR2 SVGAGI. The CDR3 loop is CASSYRGQVEDTQYF. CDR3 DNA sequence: TGTGCCAGCAGTTACCGTGGGCAGGTTGAAGATACGCAGTATTTT.

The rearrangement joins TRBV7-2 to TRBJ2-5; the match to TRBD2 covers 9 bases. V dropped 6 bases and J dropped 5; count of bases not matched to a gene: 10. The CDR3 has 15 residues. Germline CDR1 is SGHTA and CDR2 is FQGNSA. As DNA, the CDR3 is TGTGCCAGCAGGCCGGGGACTAGCACGGCGGAGACCCAGTACTTC. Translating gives CASRPGTSTAETQYF.

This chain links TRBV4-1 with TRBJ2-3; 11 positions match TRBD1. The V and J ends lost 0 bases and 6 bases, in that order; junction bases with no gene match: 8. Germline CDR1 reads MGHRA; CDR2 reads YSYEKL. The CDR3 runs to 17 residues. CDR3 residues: CASSQEWGQGVMDTQYF. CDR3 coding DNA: TGCGCCAGCAGCCAAGAATGGGGACAGGGGGTAATGGATACGCAGTATTTT.

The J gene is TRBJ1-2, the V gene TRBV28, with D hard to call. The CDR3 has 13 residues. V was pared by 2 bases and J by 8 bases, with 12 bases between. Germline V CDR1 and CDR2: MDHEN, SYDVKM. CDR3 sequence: CASSLTRAGGYTF. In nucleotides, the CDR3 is TGTGCCAGCAGTTTAACGAGGGCGGGCGGCTACACCTTC.

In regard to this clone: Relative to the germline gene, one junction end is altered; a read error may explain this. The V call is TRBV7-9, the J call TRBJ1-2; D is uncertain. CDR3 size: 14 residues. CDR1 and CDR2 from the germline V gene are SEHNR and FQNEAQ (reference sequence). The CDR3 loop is CASSSQVGQQPLSF. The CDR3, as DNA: TGTGCCAGCAGCTCTCAGGTGGGCCAACAGCCCCTCAGCTTC.

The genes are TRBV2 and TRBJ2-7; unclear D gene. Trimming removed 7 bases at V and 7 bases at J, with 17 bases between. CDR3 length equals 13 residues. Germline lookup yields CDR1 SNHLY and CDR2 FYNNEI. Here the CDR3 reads CASNYYFLSEQYF. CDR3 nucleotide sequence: TGTGCCAGCAACTACTATTTTCTTAGTGAGCAGTACTTC.

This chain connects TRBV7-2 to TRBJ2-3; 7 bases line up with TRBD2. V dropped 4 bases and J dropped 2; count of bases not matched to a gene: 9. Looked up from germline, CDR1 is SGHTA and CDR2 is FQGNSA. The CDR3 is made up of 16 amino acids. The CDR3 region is CASSSPGSGATDTQYF. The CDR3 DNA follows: TGTGCCAGCAGCTCACCGGGGAGCGGGGCCACAGATACGCAGTATTTT.

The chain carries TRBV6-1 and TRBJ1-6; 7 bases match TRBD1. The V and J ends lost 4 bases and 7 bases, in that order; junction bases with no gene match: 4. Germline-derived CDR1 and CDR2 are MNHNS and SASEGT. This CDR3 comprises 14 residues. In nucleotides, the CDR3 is TGTGCCAGCAGTGGACAGGGTTCAAATTCACCCCTCCACTTT. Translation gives CASSGQGSNSPLHF.